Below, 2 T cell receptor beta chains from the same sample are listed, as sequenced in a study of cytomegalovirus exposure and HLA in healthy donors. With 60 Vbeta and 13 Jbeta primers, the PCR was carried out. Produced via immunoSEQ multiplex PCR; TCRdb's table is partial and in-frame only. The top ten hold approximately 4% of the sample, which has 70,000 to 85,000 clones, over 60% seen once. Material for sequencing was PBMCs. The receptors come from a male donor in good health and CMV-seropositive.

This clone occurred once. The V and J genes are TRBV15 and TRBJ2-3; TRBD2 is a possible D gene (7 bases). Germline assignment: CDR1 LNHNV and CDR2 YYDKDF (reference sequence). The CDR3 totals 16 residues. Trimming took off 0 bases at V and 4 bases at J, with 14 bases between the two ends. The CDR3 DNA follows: TGTGCCACCAGCAGAGATAGGAGGGGGGGGGCAGATACGCAGTATTTT. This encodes CATSRDRRGGADTQYF.

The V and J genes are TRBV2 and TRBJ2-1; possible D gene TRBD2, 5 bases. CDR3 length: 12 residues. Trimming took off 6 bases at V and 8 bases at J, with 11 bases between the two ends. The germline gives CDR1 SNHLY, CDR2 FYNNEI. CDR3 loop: CASRLFGDEQFF. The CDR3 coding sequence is TGTGCCAGCAGGCTTTTCGGGGATGAGCAGTTCTTC.